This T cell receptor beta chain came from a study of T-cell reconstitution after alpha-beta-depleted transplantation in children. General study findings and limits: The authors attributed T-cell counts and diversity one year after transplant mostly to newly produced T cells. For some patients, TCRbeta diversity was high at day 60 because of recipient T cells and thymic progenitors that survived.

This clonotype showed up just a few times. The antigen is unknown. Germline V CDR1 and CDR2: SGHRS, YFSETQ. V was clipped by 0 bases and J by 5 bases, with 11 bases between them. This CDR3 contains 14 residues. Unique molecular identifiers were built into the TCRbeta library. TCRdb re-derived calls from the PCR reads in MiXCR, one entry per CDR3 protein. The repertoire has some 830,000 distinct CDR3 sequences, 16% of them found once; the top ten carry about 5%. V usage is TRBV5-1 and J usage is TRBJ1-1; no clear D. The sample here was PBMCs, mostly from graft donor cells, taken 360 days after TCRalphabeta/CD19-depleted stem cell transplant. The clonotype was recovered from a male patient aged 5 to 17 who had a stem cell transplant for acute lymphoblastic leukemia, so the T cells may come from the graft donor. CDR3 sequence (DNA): TGCGCCAGCAGCTTGGTGGGGTATGGGACTGAAGCTTTCTTT. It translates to CASSLVGYGTEAFF.